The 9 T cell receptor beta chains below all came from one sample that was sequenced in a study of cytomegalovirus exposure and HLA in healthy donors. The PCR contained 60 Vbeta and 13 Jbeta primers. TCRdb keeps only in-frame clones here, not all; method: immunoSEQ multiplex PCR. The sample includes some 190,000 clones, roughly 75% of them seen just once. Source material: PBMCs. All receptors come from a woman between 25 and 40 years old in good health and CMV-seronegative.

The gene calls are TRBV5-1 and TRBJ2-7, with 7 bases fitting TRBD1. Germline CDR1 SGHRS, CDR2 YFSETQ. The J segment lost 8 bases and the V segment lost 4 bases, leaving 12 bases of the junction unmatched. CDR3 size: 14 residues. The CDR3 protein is CASSPDRTGLQQYF. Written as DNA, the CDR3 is TGCGCCAGCAGCCCGGACCGGACAGGCTTGCAGCAGTACTTC.

This CDR3 is CASSSGLAGGIVETQYF. CDR3 in DNA: TGTGCCAGCAGCTCCGGACTAGCGGGGGGGATTGTAGAGACCCAGTACTTC. The rearrangement uses TRBV7-8 and TRBJ2-5; 15 bases fit TRBD2. The CDR3 loop spans 17 amino acids. The V and J ends lost 4 bases and 4 bases, in that order; junction bases with no gene match: 7. Looked up from germline, CDR1 is SGHVS and CDR2 is FQNEAQ.

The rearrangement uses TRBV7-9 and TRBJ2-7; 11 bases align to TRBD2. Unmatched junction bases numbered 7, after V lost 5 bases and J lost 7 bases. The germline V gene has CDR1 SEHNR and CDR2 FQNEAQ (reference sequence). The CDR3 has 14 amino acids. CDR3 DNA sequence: TGTGCCAGCAGCGCACTAGCGGGGGTGGGAGAGCAGTACTTC. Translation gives CASSALAGVGEQYF. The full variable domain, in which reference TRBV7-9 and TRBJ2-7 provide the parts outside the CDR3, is DTGVSQNPRHKITKRGQNVTFRCDPISEHNRLYWYRQTLGQGPEFLTYFQNEAQLEKSRLLSDRFSAERPKGSFSTLEIQRTEQGDSAMYLCASSALAGVGEQYFGPGTRLTVT.

In nucleotides, the CDR3 is TGTGCCAGCAGTTACAGGGGGATCTCGGAGACCCAGTACTTC. It encodes CASSYRGISETQYF. This chain joins TRBV6-5 and TRBJ2-5; possible D gene TRBD1, 6 bases. The CDR3 loop spans 14 amino acids. V lost 2 bases and J 5 bases, leaving 12 bases between the germline ends. CDR1 and CDR2 (germline): MNHEY, SVGAGI.

The CDR3 DNA follows: TGCAGCGTCGAGACAGGCTCGGGAAACACCATATATTTT. Amino acids: CSVETGSGNTIYF. V is TRBV29-1 and J is TRBJ1-3, with D maybe TRBD1 (6 bases). The V and J ends lost 6 bases and 4 bases respectively, with 13 bases between them. This CDR3 has 13 amino acids. CDR1 is SQVTM, CDR2 ANQGSEA, per germline. The whole variable domain, remainder taken from reference TRBV29-1 and TRBJ1-3, is SAVISQKPSRDICQRGTSLTIQCQVDSQVTMMFWYRQQPGQSLTLIATANQGSEATYESGFVIDKFPISRPNLTFSTLTVSNMSPEDSSIYLCSVETGSGNTIYFGEGSWLTVV.

Here the CDR3 reads CASSLFMETQYF. CDR3 in DNA: TGTGCCAGCAGCTTATTCATGGAGACCCAGTACTTC. The rearrangement uses TRBV7-9 and TRBJ2-5; D unclear. Germline CDR1 reads SEHNR; CDR2 reads FQNEAQ (reference sequence). CDR3 length equals 12 residues. Between the trimmed V and J ends, which lost 2 bases and 5 bases, there was a span of 6 bases.

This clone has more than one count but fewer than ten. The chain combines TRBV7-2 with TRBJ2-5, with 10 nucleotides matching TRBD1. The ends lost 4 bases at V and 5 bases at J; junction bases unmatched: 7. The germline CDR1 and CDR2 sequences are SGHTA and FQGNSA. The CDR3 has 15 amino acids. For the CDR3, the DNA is TGTGCCAGCAGCTCCGCCGGGACAGGGGTCGAGACCCAGTACTTC. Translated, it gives CASSSAGTGVETQYF.

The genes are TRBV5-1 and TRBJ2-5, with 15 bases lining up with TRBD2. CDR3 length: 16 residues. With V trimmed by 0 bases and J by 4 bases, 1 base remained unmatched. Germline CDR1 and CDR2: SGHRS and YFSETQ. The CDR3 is CASSLVGLAGGETQYF. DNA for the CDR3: TGCGCCAGCAGCTTGGTGGGACTAGCGGGGGGAGAGACCCAGTACTTC.

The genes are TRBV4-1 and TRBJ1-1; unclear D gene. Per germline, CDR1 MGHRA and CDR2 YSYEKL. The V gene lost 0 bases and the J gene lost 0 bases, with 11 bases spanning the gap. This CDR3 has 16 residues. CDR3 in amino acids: CASSQDFGEMNTEAFF. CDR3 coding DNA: TGCGCCAGCAGCCAAGATTTCGGGGAGATGAACACTGAAGCTTTCTTT.